These 10 T cell receptor beta chains came from one sample sequenced in a study of T-cell reconstitution after alpha-beta-depleted transplantation in children. Unique molecular identifiers were used in preparing the TCRbeta library. TCRdb ran MiXCR on the PCR reads and lists one entry per CDR3 protein. The profile shows hundreds of thousands of distinct CDR3 sequences, 10% to 15% of them singletons. The starting material was PBMCs, obtained before TCRalphabeta/CD19-depleted stem cell transplant. These receptors were obtained from a girl aged 2 to 9 with congenital amegakaryocytic thrombocytopenia, due to receive a stem cell transplant.

In its sample, this clonotype was seen many times. V gene TRBV7-7 combines with J gene TRBJ1-4; D gene unclear. Trimming removed 4 bases at V and 7 bases at J, with 10 bases between. CDR1 SSHAT and CDR2 FNYEAQ come from the germline V gene (reference sequence). The CDR3 extends over 13 amino acids. The CDR3 DNA reads TGTGCCAGCAGCTCCGGGTATGGTGAAAAACTGTTTTTT. This codes for CASSSGYGEKLFF.

The chain has TRBV29-1 and TRBJ2-7, with D maybe TRBD2 (6 bases). Looked up from germline, CDR1 is SQVTM and CDR2 is ANQGSEA. Trimming left V 0 bases short and J 0 bases short, with 12 bases between. The CDR3 covers 15 residues. CDR3 amino acids: CSVEDRRVTSYEQYF. The DNA for the CDR3 is TGCAGCGTTGAAGATAGGAGGGTGACCTCCTACGAGCAGTACTTC.

This clonotype occurred many times. The chain has TRBV9 and TRBJ2-3; D is perhaps TRBD2 (6 bases). CDR3 length: 16 amino acids. Trimming stripped 0 bases from V and 1 base from J, with 12 bases between. CDR1 and CDR2 (germline): SGDLS, YYNGEE. CDR3 nucleotide sequence: TGTGCCAGCAGCGTAGGTCCGGGAGAAGGCACAGATACGCAGTATTTT. It yields the protein CASSVGPGEGTDTQYF. Full variable domain (outside the CDR3, taken from reference TRBV9 and TRBJ2-3): DSGVTQTPKHLITATGQRVTLRCSPRSGDLSVYWYQQSLDQGLQFLIQYYNGEERAKGNILERFSAQQFPDLHSELNLSSLELGDSALYFCASSVGPGEGTDTQYFGPGTRLTVL.

The chain links TRBV20-1 to TRBJ2-5, with D unclear. V dropped 4 bases and J dropped 1 base, with 10 bases sitting between them. Germline V gene sequence: CDR1 DFQATT, CDR2 SNEGSKA (reference sequence). The CDR3 is made up of 13 amino acids. The DNA for the CDR3 is TGCAGTGCTAACCCGGCACTCCAAGAGACCCAGTACTTC. Translation gives CSANPALQETQYF.

The rearrangement links TRBV20-1 to TRBJ2-1, with TRBD2 matching 7 bases. Trimming removed 2 bases from V and 6 bases from J; junction bases left unmatched: 4. Germline CDR1 and CDR2: DFQATT and SNEGSKA (reference sequence). The CDR3 consists of 13 residues. The CDR3 sequence is CSARRDYGNEQFF. In DNA, the CDR3 is TGCAGTGCTAGACGGGACTACGGCAATGAGCAGTTCTTC.

The genes are TRBV20-1 and TRBJ1-5; 7 bases line up with TRBD1. V trimming: 2 bases; J trimming: 4 bases; junction bases outside the gene matches: 8. Germline V lookup: CDR1 DFQATT, CDR2 SNEGSKA (reference sequence). There are 15 residues in the CDR3. CDR3 in amino acids: CSARPVTGQNQPQHF. As DNA, the CDR3 is TGCAGTGCTAGACCCGTAACGGGACAGAATCAGCCCCAGCATTTT.

The rearrangement joins TRBV20-1 to TRBJ2-7; D uncertain. Trimming removed 4 bases at V and 0 bases at J, with 10 bases between. The CDR3 has 13 residues. Germline V lookup: CDR1 DFQATT, CDR2 SNEGSKA (reference sequence). CDR3 loop: CSAIVPRSYEQYF. The CDR3 bases are TGCAGTGCTATAGTGCCCCGCTCCTACGAGCAGTACTTC.

This clonotype was picked up many times. The chain combines TRBV27 with TRBJ2-3; 12 bases map to TRBD2. The germline V gene encodes CDR1 MNHEY and CDR2 SMNVEV (reference sequence). The CDR3 has 16 residues. The V segment lost 5 bases and the J segment 3 bases; nucleotides outside the gene matches: 6. The DNA of the CDR3 is TGTGCCAGCAGTCTCCTAGCGGGAGGGCGAACAGATACGCAGTATTTT. Amino acids: CASSLLAGGRTDTQYF.

This clonotype was seen at least ten times. The V call is TRBV20-1, the J call TRBJ2-2; 7 positions agree with TRBD2. The CDR3 is 15 residues long. Unmatched junction bases numbered 7, after V lost 2 bases and J lost 4 bases. Germline assignment: CDR1 DFQATT and CDR2 SNEGSKA (reference sequence). CDR3: CSARSAGAGTGELFF. DNA of the CDR3: TGCAGTGCTAGATCTGCGGGAGCGGGCACCGGGGAGCTGTTTTTT.

CDR3 sequence reads: CSARDNAGNTEAFF. CDR3 bases: TGCAGTGCTAGAGATAACGCAGGGAACACTGAAGCTTTCTTT. The chain combines TRBV20-1 with TRBJ1-1; D is ambiguous. The V end lost 0 bases, the J end lost 1 base, and 9 bases lay between the germline ends. This CDR3 comprises 14 residues. Germline V gene lookup returns CDR1 DFQATT and CDR2 SNEGSKA (reference sequence).